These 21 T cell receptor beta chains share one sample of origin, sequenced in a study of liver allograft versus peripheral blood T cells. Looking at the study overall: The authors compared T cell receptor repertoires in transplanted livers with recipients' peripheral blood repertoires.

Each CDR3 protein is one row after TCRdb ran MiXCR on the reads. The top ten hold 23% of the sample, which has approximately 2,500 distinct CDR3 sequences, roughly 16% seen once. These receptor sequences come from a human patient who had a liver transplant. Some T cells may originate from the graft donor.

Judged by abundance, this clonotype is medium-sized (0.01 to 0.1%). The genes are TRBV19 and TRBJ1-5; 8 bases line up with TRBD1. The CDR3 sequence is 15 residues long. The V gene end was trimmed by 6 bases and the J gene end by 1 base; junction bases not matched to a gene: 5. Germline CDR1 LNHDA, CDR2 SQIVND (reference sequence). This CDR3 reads CASRDWTGSNQPQHF. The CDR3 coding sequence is TGTGCCAGTAGAGATTGGACAGGGAGCAATCAGCCCCAGCATTTT.

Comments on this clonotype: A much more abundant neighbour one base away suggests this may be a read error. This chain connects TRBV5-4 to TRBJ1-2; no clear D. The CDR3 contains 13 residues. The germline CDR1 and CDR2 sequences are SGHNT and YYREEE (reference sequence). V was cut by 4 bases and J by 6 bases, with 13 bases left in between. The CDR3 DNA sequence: TGTGCCAGCAGCCACCGGCAGGATAATGGCTACACCTTC. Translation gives CASSHRQDNGYTF.

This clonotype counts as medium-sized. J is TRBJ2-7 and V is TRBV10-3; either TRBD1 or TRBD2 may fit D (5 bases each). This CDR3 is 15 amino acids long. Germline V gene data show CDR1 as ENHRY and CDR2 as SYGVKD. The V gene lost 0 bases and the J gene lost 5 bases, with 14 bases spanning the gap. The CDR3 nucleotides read TGTGCCATCAGTGAGTCTCGAGGGGCAGTCGACGAGCAGTACGTC. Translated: CAISESRGAVDEQYV.

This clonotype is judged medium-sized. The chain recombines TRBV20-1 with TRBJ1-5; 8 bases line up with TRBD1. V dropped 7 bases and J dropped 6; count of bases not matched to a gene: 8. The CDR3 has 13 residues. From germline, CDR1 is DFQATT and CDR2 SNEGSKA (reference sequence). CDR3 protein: CSVQDREGQPQHF. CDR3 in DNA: TGCAGTGTTCAGGACAGGGAGGGTCAGCCCCAGCATTTT.

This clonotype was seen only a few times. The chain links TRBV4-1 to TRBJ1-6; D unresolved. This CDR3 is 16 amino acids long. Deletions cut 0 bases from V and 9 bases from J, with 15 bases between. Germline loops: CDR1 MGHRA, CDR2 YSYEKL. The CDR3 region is CASSQDTELHGSPLHF. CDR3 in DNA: TGCGCCAGCAGCCAAGATACGGAGCTCCATGGTTCACCCCTCCACTTT.

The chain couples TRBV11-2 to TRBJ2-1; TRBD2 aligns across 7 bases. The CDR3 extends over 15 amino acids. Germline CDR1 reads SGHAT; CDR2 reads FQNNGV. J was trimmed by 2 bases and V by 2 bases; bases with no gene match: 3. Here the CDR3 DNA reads TGTGCCAGCAGCTTACAAGCGGGGACCTACAATGAGCAGTTCTTC. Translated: CASSLQAGTYNEQFF.

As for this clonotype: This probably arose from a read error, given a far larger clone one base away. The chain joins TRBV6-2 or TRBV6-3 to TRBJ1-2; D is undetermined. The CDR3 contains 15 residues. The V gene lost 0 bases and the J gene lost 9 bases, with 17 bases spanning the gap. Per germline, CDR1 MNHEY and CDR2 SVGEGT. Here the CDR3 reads CASSYSPGSRDCYTF. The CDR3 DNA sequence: TGTGCCAGCAGTTACTCGCCGGGGTCCCGAGATTGCTACACCTTC.

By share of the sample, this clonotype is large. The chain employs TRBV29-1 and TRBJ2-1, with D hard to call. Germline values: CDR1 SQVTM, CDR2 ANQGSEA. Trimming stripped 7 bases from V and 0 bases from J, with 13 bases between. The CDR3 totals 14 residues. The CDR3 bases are TGCAGCGCAGAAAGGGATAGCTCCTACAATGAGCAGTTCTTC. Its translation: CSAERDSSYNEQFF.

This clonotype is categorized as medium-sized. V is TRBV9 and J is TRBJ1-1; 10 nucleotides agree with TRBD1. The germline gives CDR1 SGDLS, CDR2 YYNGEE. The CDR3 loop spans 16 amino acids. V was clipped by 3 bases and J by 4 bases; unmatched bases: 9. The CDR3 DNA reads TGTGCCAGCAGCGCAACCTGGACAGGGGGGAGCACTGAAGCTTTCTTT. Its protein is CASSATWTGGSTEAFF.

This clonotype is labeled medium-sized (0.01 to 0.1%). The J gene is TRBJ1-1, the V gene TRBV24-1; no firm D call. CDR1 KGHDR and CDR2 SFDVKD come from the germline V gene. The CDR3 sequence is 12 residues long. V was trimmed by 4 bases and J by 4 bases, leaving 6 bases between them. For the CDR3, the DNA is TGTGCCACCAGTGACGGTCTCACTGAAGCTTTCTTT. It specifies CATSDGLTEAFF.

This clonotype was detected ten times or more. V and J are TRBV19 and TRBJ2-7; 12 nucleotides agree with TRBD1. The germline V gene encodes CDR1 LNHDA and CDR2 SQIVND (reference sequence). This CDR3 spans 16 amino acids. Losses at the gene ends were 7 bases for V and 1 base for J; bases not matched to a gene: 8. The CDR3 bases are TGTGCCAGTAAAGCGGGACAGGGGGCGCGGTCCTACGAGCAGTACTTC. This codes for CASKAGQGARSYEQYF.

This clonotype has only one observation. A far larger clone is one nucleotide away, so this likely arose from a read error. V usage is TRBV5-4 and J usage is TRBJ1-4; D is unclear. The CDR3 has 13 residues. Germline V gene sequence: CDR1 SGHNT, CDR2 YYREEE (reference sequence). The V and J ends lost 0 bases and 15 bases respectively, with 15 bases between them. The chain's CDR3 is CASSLVAREEMFF. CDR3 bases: TGTGCCAGCAGCTTGGTCGCTCGGGAGGAGATGTTTTTT.

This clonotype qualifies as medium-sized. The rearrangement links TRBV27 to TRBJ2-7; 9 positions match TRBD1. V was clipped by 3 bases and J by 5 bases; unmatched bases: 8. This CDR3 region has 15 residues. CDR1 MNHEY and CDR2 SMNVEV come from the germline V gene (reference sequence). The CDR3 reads CASSFRGQGGDEQYF. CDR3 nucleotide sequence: TGTGCCAGCAGTTTCCGGGGACAGGGTGGCGACGAGCAGTACTTC.

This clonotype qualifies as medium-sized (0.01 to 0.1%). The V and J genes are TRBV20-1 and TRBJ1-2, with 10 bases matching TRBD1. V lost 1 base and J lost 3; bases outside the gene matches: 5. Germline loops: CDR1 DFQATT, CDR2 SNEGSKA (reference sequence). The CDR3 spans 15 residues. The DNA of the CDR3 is TGCAGTGCTAGAGCCCCGGGACAGGGGTACTATGGCTACACCTTC. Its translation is CSARAPGQGYYGYTF.

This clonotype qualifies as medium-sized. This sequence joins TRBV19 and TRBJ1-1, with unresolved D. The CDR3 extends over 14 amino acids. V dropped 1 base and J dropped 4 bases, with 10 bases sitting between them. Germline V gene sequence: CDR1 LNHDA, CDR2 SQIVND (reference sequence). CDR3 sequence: CASSIVGTITEAFF. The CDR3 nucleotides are TGTGCCAGTAGTATAGTTGGCACAATCACTGAAGCTTTCTTT.

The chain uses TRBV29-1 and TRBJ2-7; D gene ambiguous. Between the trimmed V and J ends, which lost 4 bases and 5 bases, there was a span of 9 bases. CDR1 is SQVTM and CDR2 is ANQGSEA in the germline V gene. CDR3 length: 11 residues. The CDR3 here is CSVGGRDEQYF. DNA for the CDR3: TGCAGCGTTGGAGGCCGGGACGAGCAGTACTTC.

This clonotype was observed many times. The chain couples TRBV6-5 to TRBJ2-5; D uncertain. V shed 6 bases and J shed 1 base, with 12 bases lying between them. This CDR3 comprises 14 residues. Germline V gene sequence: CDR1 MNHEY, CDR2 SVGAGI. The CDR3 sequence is CASRPLISQETQYF. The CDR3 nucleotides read TGTGCCAGCAGACCCCTAATCTCCCAAGAGACCCAGTACTTC.

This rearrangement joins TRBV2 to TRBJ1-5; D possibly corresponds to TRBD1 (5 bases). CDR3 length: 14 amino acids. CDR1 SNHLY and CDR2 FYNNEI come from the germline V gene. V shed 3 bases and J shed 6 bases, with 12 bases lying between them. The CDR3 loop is CASSEGVGIQPQHF. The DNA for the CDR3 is TGTGCCAGCAGTGAGGGGGTAGGAATTCAGCCCCAGCATTTT.

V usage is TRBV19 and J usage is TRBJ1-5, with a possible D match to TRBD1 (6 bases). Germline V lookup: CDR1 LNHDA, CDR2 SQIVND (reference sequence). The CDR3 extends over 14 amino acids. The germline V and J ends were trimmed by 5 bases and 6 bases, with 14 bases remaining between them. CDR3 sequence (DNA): TGTGCCAGTAGTGACACAGGGACGATTCAGCCCCAGCATTTT. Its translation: CASSDTGTIQPQHF.

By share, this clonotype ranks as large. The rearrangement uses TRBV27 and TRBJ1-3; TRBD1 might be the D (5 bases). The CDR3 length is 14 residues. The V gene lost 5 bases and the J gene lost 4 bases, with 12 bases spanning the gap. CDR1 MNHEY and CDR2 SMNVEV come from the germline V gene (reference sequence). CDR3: CASSDSPRGNTIYF. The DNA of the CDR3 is TGTGCCAGCAGTGACAGCCCGAGGGGAAACACCATATATTTT.

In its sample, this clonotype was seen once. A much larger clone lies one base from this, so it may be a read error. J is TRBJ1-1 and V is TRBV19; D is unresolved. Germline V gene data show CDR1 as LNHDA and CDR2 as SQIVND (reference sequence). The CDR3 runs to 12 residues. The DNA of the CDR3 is TGTGTCAGTAGTGAGAGGAACACTGAAGCTTTCTTT. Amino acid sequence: CVSSERNTEAFF.